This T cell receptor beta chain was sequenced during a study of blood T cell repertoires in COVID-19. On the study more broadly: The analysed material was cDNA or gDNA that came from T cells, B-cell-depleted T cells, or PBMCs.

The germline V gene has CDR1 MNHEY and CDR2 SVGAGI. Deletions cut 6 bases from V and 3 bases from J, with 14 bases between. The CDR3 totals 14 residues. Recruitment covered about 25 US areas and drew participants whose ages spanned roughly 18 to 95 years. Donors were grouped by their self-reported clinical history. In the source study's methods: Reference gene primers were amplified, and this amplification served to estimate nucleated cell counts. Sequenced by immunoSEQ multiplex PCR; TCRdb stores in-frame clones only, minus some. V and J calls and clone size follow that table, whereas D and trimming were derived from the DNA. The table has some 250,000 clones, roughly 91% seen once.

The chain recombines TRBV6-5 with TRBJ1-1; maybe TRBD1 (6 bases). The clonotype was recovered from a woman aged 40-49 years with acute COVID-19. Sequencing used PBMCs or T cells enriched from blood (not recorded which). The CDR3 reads CASSRRGAYTEAFF. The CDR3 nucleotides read TGTGCCAGCAGCCGACGGGGGGCTTACACTGAAGCTTTCTTT.